This TCR beta chain is drawn from a study of T cells in localized non-small cell lung cancer. Study results and limitations: Adjacent lung held a median roughly 56 of the top 100 tumor clones. Peak T cell clonality was found in uninvolved adjacent lung, exceeding tumor.

CDR1 is LGHNA, CDR2 YNFKEQ, per germline. J lost 15 bases, V lost 0 bases, and 15 bases had no gene match. The CDR3 is 16 amino acids. On this clone itself: Its antigen remains unknown.

Libraries were prepared by immunoSEQ multiplex PCR; TCRdb keeps only in-frame clonotypes and omits some of them. The sample carries tens of thousands of clones, around 81% recorded once. Sequencing was performed on peripheral blood, taken before any cancer treatment. The receptor comes from a female donor over 55 with stage I lung adenocarcinoma. This rearrangement joins TRBV4-2 to TRBJ1-5; TRBD1 aligns across 9 bases. In DNA, the CDR3 is TGTGCCAGCAGCCAAGACTGGGGACAGGGCCCCTATGTGCTGCATTTT. Encoded protein: CASSQDWGQGPYVLHF.